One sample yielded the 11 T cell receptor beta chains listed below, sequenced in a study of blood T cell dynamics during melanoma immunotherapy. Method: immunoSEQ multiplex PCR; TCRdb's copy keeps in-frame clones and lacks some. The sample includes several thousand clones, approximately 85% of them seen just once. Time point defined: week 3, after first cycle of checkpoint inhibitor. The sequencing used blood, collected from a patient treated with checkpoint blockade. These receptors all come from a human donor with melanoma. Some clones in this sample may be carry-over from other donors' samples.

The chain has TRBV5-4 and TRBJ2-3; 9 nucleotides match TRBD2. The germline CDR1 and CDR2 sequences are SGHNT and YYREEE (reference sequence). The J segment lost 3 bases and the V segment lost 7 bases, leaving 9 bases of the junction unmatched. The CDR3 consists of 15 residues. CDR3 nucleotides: TGTGCCAGCTCTTCGACTAGCGGAGCTACAGATACGCAGTATTTT. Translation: CASSSTSGATDTQYF.

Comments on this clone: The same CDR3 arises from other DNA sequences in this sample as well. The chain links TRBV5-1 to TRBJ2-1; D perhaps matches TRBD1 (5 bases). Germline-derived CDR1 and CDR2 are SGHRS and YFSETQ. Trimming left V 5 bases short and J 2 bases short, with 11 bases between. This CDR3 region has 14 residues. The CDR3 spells CASSLAGTYNEQFF. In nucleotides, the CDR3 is TGCGCCAGCAGTTTAGCAGGGACCTACAATGAGCAGTTCTTC.

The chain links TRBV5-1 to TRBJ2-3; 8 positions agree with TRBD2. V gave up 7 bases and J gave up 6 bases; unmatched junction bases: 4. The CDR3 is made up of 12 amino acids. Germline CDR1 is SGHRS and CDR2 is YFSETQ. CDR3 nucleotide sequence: TGCGCCAGCCGCGGGGGGACCGATACGCAGTATTTT. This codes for CASRGGTDTQYF.

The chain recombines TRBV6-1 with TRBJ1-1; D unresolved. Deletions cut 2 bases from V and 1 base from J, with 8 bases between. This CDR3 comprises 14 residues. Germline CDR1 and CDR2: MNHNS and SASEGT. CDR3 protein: CASSERAENTEAFF. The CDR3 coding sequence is TGTGCCAGCAGTGAAAGGGCAGAGAACACTGAAGCTTTCTTT.

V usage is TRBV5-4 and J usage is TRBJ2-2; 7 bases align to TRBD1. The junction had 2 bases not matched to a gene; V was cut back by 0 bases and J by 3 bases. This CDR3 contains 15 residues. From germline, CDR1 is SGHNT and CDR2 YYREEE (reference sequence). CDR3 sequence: CASSLVQGDTGELFF. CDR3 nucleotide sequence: TGTGCCAGCAGCTTGGTCCAGGGGGACACCGGGGAGCTGTTTTTT. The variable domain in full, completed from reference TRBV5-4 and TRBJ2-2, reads ETGVTQSPTHLIKTRGQQVTLRCSSQSGHNTVSWYQQALGQGPQFIFQYYREEENGRGNFPPRFSGLQFPNYSSELNVNALELDDSALYLCASSLVQGDTGELFFGEGSRLTVL.

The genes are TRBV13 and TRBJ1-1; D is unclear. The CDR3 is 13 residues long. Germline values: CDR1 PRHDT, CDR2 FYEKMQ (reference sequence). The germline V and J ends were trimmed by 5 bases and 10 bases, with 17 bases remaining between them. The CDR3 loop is CASSPQVRLGAFF. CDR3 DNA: TGTGCCAGCAGCCCCCAAGTCCGGTTGGGAGCTTTCTTT.

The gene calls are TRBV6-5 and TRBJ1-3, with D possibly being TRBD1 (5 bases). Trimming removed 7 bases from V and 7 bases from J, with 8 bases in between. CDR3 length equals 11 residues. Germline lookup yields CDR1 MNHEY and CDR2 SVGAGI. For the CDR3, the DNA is TGTGCCAGCACCGAGGGGAACACCATATATTTT. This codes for CASTEGNTIYF.

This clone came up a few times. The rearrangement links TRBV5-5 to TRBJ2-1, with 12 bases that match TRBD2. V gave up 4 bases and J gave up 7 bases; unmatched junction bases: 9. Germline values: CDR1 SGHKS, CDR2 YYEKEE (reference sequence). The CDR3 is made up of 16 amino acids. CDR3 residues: CASSLPSGGARNEQFF. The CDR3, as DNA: TGTGCCAGCAGCCTACCTAGCGGGGGGGCTAGAAATGAGCAGTTCTTC.

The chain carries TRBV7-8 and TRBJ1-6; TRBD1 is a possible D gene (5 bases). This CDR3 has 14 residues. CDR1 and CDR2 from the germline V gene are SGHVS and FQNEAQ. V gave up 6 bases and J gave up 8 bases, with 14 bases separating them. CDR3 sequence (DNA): TGTGCCAGCAGTCAGGTCCAGGGCCATTCACCCCTCCACTTT. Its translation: CASSQVQGHSPLHF.

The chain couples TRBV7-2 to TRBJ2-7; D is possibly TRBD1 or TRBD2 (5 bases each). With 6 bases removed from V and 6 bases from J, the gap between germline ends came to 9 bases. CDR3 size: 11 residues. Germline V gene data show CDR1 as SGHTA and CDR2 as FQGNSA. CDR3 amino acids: CASSQRGEQYF. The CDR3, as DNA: TGTGCCAGCAGTCAGAGGGGCGAGCAGTACTTC. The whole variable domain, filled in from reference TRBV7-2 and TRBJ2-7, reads GAGVSQSPSNKVTEKGKDVELRCDPISGHTALYWYRQSLGQGLEFLIYFQGNSAPDKSGLPSDRFSAERTGGSVSTLTIQRTQQEDSAVYLCASSQRGEQYFGPGTRLTVT.

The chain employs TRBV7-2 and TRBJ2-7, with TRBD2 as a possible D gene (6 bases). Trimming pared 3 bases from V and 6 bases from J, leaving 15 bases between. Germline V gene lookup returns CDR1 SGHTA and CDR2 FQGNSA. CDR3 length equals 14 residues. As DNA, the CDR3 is TGTGCCAGCAGCTTGGTGGCTAGCGTAGCCGAGCAGTACTTC. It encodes CASSLVASVAEQYF. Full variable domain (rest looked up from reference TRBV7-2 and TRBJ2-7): GAGVSQSPSNKVTEKGKDVELRCDPISGHTALYWYRQSLGQGLEFLIYFQGNSAPDKSGLPSDRFSAERTGGSVSTLTIQRTQQEDSAVYLCASSLVASVAEQYFGPGTRLTVT.